This T cell receptor (beta chain) was sequenced in a study of blood T cell repertoires in COVID-19. Study-level information: The United States, Italy and Spain were the sources of the acute and convalescent COVID-19 samples. Sources were T cells, B-cell-depleted T cells, or PBMCs; the material itself was cDNA or gDNA.

Original data processing: Reference gene primers were amplified, and this amplification served to estimate nucleated cell counts. Clones were sequenced by immunoSEQ multiplex PCR, and TCRdb holds only the in-frame ones, with some missing. That table is the source of V, J and clone size, and D and trimming were worked out from the DNA. The repertoire consists of fewer than 15,000 clones, with roughly 78% occurring once and the leading ten covering under 35%. Sequencing was carried out using peripheral blood. The TCR was taken from a human donor in a cohort sampled during active COVID-19.

The CDR3, as DNA: TGTGCCAGCAGCCGGGGGGTGACTGAAGCTTTCTTT. This encodes CASSRGVTEAFF. The chain joins TRBV12-3 or TRBV12-4 to TRBJ1-1, with a tentative D call TRBD1 (5 bases). The V end was cut by 6 bases, the J end by 5 bases, with 10 bases between. CDR3 length equals 12 residues.